The clone carrying this T cell receptor (beta chain) was observed once. Its antigen is unknown. V lost 6 bases, J lost 11 bases, and 19 bases lay in between. The CDR3 sequence is 13 residues long. Germline V lookup: CDR1 SEHNR, CDR2 FQNEAQ (reference sequence). The study excluded patients with uncontrolled infection, other autoimmune disease, pregnancy or lactation. Diagnosis rested on symptoms, serum thyroxine and TRAb, thyroid ultrasound, and orbital computed tomography. Amplification of TCR beta CDR3 regions was performed using RNA transcripts as template. A first-round RT-PCR of the TCR CDR3 used the HTBI primer set. TCRdb processed the multiplex PCR reads anew with MiXCR; each CDR3 protein has one entry. The table lists 450,000 to 700,000 distinct CDR3 sequences, about 45% of them singletons. The data derive from a study of T cells in Graves' hyperthyroidism and ophthalmopathy. Study conclusions and caveats: Among clonotypes expanded in thyroid above 0.001, most were also found in blood.

The receptor was isolated from an adult woman with Graves' disease, either hyperthyroidism or ophthalmopathy (not recorded which). Material for sequencing was peripheral blood or thyroid tissue (not recorded which). The chain employs TRBV7-9 and TRBJ1-1; TRBD1 is a possible D gene (6 bases). DNA of the CDR3: TGTGCCAGCAGTTTCGACAGGACCCGTCGGGCTTTCTTT. This translates into CASSFDRTRRAFF.